The 13 T cell receptor beta chains listed next were all sequenced from one sample in a study of cytomegalovirus exposure and HLA in healthy donors. The method was immunoSEQ multiplex PCR; TCRdb's version includes in-frame clones alone and lacks a portion of them. This table holds some 250,000 clones, about nine tenths found once. The material sequenced was PBMCs. All receptors derive from a woman aged 30 to 39 in good health and CMV-seronegative.

The rearrangement joins TRBV9 to TRBJ1-4; D uncertain. In germline, CDR1 is SGDLS, CDR2 YYNGEE. The CDR3 is made up of 15 amino acids. The V end lost 0 bases, the J end lost 5 bases, and 11 bases lay between the germline ends. CDR3 in amino acids: CASSVVDGGNEKLFF. CDR3 nucleotide sequence: TGTGCCAGCAGCGTAGTGGACGGAGGAAATGAAAAACTGTTTTTT.

The chain combines TRBV5-1 with TRBJ2-1; 14 nucleotides agree with TRBD2. V was clipped by 0 bases and J by 5 bases; unmatched bases: 7. Germline V gives CDR1 SGHRS, CDR2 YFSETQ. The CDR3 extends over 18 amino acids. DNA of the CDR3: TGCGCCAGCAGCTTGGTGGGACTAGCGGGAGAGGGGGACAATGAGCAGTTCTTC. This gives the protein CASSLVGLAGEGDNEQFF.

The V and J genes are TRBV6-5 and TRBJ1-3; D not certain. The CDR3 loop spans 15 amino acids. V was cut by 3 bases and J by 0 bases, with 9 bases left in between. Per the germline V gene, CDR1 is MNHEY and CDR2 is SVGAGI. CDR3: CASSYSGSSGNTIYF. The CDR3, as DNA: TGTGCCAGCAGTTATTCGGGATCCTCTGGAAACACCATATATTTT.

This clone was detected a few times. The rearrangement joins TRBV19 to TRBJ2-7; 8 nucleotides align to TRBD1. CDR3 length: 16 amino acids. From germline, CDR1 is LNHDA and CDR2 SQIVND (reference sequence). With V trimmed by 6 bases and J by 3 bases, 13 bases remained unmatched. CDR3: CASSDSYRGSYYEQYF. CDR3 nucleotide sequence: TGTGCCAGTAGCGATTCCTACAGGGGGTCCTACTACGAGCAGTACTTC.

This chain uses TRBV4-3 with TRBJ2-5, with 7 positions matching TRBD2. CDR3 length: 14 residues. Germline values: CDR1 LGHNA, CDR2 YSLEER. V shed 1 base and J 6 bases; nucleotides not matched to a gene: 5. CDR3 bases: TGCGCCAGCAGCCAAGTTGAGGGAGGGCAGACCCAGTACTTC. This sequence encodes CASSQVEGGQTQYF.

The chain combines TRBV27 with TRBJ2-7; possibly TRBD1 or TRBD2 for D (6 bases each). The V end was cut by 3 bases, the J end by 3 bases, with 12 bases between. This CDR3 has 14 residues. In germline, CDR1 is MNHEY, CDR2 SMNVEV (reference sequence). The CDR3 sequence is CASSLLGGGYEQYF. CDR3 bases: TGTGCCAGCAGTTTGCTCGGAGGGGGCTACGAGCAGTACTTC.

This chain uses TRBV2 with TRBJ2-7, with 11 bases fitting TRBD1. Per the germline V gene, CDR1 is SNHLY and CDR2 is FYNNEI. The CDR3 extends over 17 amino acids. V lost 2 bases and J lost 5; bases outside the gene matches: 11. Here the CDR3 reads CASSESAGTGGFNEQYF. In DNA form, the CDR3 reads TGTGCCAGCAGTGAATCAGCTGGGACAGGGGGTTTCAACGAGCAGTACTTC.

Only a few counts were recorded for this clone. This sequence joins TRBV7-9 and TRBJ2-3, with D unresolved. Trimming took off 1 base at V and 0 bases at J, with 8 bases between the two ends. Germline CDR1 SEHNR, CDR2 FQNEAQ (reference sequence). The CDR3 totals 15 residues. The CDR3 coding sequence is TGTGCCAGCAGCTTAGGAGATTCTAGCACAGATACGCAGTATTTT. Residues: CASSLGDSSTDTQYF.

This clone was picked up one time. The chain links TRBV11-2 to TRBJ2-7; 9 bases are a match to TRBD1. With 6 bases clipped from V and 4 bases from J, the junction kept 10 bases outside the gene matches. There are 15 residues in the CDR3. Germline lookup yields CDR1 SGHAT and CDR2 FQNNGV. The CDR3 DNA reads as TGTGCCAGCAGGTCACCCGGGACAGGGATTTACGAGCAGTACTTC. This sequence encodes CASRSPGTGIYEQYF.

There are a few counts of this clone. This chain joins TRBV5-5 and TRBJ2-7; D remains ambiguous. The V gene's germline CDR1 is SGHKS and CDR2 YYEKEE (reference sequence). CDR3 length equals 14 residues. Trimming cost V 1 base and J 1 base, with 9 bases left between them. The CDR3 region is CASSLSPTSYEQYF. In nucleotides, the CDR3 is TGTGCCAGCAGCTTGTCCCCTACTTCCTACGAGCAGTACTTC.

The chain carries TRBV5-1 and TRBJ2-5, with D tentatively TRBD1 (6 bases). CDR1 is SGHRS and CDR2 is YFSETQ in the germline V gene. Deletions cut 3 bases from V and 0 bases from J, with 9 bases between. CDR3 size: 14 residues. The CDR3 is CASSYQGNQETQYF. For the CDR3, the DNA is TGCGCCAGCAGCTACCAGGGGAACCAAGAGACCCAGTACTTC.

This clone came up once. This chain uses TRBV13 with TRBJ2-7; 11 nucleotides line up with TRBD2. The CDR3 consists of 17 residues. Germline V gene data show CDR1 as PRHDT and CDR2 as FYEKMQ (reference sequence). Unmatched junction bases numbered 10, after V lost 2 bases and J lost 4 bases. The CDR3 is CASSLNPIGLAGYEQYF. In nucleotides, the CDR3 is TGTGCCAGCAGCTTAAACCCGATAGGACTAGCGGGTTACGAGCAGTACTTC.

Only a few counts were recorded for this clone. The V gene is TRBV23-1, the J gene TRBJ2-7, with 9 bases identical to TRBD2. Being an ORF, TRBV23-1 has a function that is uncertain. The CDR3 contains 16 residues. The V and J ends lost 1 base and 2 bases, in that order; junction bases with no gene match: 6. CDR3 in DNA: TGCGCCAGCAGTCAATTTTTACTAGCGGGCCCCTACGAGCAGTACTTC. Amino acid sequence: CASSQFLLAGPYEQYF.